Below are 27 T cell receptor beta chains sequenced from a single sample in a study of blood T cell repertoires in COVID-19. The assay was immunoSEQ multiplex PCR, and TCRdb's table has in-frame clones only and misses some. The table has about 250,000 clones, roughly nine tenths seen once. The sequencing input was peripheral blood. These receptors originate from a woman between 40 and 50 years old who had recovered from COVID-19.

CDR3 residues: CASSLDSFGYTF. DNA of the CDR3: TGCGCCAGCAGCTTGGACTCCTTTGGCTACACCTTC. This sequence joins TRBV5-1 and TRBJ1-2; D ambiguous. This CDR3 spans 12 amino acids. V was trimmed by 0 bases and J by 7 bases, leaving 7 bases between them. The germline V gene encodes CDR1 SGHRS and CDR2 YFSETQ.

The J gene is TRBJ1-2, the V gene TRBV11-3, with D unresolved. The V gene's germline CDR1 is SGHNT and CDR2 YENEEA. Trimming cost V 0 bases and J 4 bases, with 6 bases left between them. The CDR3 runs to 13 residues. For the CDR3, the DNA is TGTGCCAGCAGCTTAGAACGAGCCTATGGCTACACCTTC. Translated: CASSLERAYGYTF.

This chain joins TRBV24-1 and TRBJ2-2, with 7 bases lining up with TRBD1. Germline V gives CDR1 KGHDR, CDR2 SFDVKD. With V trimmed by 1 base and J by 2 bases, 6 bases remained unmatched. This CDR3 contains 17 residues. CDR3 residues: CATSDFGGDSNTGELFF. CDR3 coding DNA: TGTGCCACCAGTGATTTCGGTGGGGACAGTAACACCGGGGAGCTGTTTTTT.

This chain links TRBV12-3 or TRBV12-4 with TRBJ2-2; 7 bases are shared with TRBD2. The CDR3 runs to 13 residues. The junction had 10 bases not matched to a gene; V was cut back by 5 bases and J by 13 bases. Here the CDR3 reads CASSTGTIPWLFF. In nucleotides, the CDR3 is TGTGCCAGCAGTACCGGGACTATTCCTTGGCTGTTTTTT.

In nucleotides, the CDR3 is TGTGCCAGCAGTTTCTTGGGACAGAGAAACACCATATATTTT. The encoded protein is CASSFLGQRNTIYF. This chain connects TRBV28 to TRBJ1-3, with 7 bases aligning to TRBD1. With V trimmed by 3 bases and J by 5 bases, 4 bases remained unmatched. The length of the CDR3 is 14 residues. Germline CDR1 is MDHEN and CDR2 is SYDVKM.

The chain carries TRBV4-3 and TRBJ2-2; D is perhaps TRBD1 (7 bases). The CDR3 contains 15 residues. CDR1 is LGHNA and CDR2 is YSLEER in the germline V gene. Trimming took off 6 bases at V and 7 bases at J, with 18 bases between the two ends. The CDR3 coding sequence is TGCGCCAGCAGTCCCAGGGGGACCGGGGGCGGGGAGCTGTTTTTT. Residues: CASSPRGTGGGELFF.

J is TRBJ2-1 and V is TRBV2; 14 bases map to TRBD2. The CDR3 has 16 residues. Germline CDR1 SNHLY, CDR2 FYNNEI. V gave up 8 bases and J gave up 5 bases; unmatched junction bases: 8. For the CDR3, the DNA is TGTGCCAGCCGGAAGAGGACTAGCGGGGGGAACAATGAGCAGTTCTTC. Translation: CASRKRTSGGNNEQFF.

CDR3 protein: CASSAVLANEQFF. The DNA for the CDR3 is TGTGCCAGCAGTGCCGTACTAGCCAATGAGCAGTTCTTC. The gene calls are TRBV12-3 or TRBV12-4 and TRBJ2-1, with D perhaps TRBD2 (6 bases). The CDR3 spans 13 residues. The germline V and J ends were trimmed by 5 bases and 6 bases, with 11 bases remaining between them.

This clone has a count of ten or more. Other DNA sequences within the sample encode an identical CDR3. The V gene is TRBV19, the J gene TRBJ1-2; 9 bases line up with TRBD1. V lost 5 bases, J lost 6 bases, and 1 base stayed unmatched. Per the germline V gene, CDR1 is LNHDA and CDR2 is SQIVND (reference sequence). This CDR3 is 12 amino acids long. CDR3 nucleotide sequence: TGTGCCAGTAGTCGACAGGGGGATGGCTACACCTTC. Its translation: CASSRQGDGYTF.

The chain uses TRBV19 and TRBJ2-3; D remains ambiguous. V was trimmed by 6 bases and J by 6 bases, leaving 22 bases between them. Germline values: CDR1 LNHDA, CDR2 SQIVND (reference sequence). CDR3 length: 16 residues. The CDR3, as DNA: TGTGCCAGTAGCCCGGTTAAGCCTAGTGGGTCCGATACGCAGTATTTT. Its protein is CASSPVKPSGSDTQYF.

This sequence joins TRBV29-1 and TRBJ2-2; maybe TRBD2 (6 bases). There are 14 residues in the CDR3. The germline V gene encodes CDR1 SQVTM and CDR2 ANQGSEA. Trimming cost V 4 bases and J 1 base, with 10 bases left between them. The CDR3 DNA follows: TGCAGCGTTGGGGAGGTCGGGAACACCGGGGAGCTGTTTTTT. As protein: CSVGEVGNTGELFF.

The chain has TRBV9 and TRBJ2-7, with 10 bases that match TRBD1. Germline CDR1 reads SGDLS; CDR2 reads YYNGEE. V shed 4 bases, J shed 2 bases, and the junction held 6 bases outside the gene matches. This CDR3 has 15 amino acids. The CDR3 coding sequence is TGTGCCAGCAGCAAGGGACAGGGGAAACCCTACGAGCAGTACTTC. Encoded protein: CASSKGQGKPYEQYF.

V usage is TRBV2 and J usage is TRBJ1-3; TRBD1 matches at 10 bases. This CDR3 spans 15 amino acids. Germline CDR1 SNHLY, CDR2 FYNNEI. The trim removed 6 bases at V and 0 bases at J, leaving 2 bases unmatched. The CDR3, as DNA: TGTGCCAGCAGCGGGGACAGGGGCTCTGGAAACACCATATATTTT. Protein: CASSGDRGSGNTIYF.

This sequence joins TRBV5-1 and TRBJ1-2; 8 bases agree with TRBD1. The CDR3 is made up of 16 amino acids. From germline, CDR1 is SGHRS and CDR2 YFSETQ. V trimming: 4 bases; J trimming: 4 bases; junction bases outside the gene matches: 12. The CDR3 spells CASSREFFDRGYGYTF. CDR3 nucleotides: TGCGCCAGCAGCCGCGAATTCTTTGACAGGGGCTATGGCTACACCTTC. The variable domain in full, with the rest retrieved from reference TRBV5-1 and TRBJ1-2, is KAGVTQTPRYLIKTRGQQVTLSCSPISGHRSVSWYQQTPGQGLQFLFEYFSETQRNKGNFPGRFSGRQFSNSRSEMNVSTLELGDSALYLCASSREFFDRGYGYTFGSGTRLTVV.

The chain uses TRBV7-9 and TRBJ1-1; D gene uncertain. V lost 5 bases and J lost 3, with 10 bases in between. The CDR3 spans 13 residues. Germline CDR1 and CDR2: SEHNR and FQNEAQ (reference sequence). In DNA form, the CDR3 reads TGTGCCAGCAGCCGTACCGGGTACACTGAAGCTTTCTTT. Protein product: CASSRTGYTEAFF.

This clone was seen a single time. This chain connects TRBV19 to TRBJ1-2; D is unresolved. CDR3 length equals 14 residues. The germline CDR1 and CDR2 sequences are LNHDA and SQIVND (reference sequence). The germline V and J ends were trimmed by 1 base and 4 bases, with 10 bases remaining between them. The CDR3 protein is CASSIVAEVYGYTF. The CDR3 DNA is TGTGCCAGTAGTATAGTTGCAGAAGTCTATGGCTACACCTTC.

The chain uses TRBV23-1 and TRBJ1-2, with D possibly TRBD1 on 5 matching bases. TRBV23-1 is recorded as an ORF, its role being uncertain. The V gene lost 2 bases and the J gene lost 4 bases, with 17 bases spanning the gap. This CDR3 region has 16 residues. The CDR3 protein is CASSQGFRGELYGYTF. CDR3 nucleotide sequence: TGCGCCAGCAGTCAAGGGTTTCGGGGGGAGCTCTATGGCTACACCTTC.

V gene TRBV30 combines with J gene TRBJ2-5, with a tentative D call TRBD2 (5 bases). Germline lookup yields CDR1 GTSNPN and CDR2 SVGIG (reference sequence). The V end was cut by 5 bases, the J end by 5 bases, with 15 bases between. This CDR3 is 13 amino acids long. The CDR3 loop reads CAWGRGFPETQYF. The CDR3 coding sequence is TGTGCCTGGGGCCGGGGTTTTCCGGAGACCCAGTACTTC. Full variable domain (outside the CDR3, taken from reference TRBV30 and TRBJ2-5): SQTIHQWPATLVQPVGSPLSLECTVEGTSNPNLYWYRQAAGRGLQLLFYSVGIGQISSEVPQNLSASRPQDRQFILSSKKLLLSDSGFYLCAWGRGFPETQYFGPGTRLLVL.

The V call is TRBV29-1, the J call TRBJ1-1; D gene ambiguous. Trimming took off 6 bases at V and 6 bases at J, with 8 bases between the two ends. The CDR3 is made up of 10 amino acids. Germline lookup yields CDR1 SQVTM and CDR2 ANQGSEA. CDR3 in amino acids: CSVTVAEAFF. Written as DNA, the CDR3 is TGCAGCGTCACAGTCGCTGAAGCTTTCTTT.

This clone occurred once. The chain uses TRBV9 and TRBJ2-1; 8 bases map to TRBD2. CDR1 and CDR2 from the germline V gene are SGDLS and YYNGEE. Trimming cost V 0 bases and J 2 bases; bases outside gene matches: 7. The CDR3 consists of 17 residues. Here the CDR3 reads CASSVANRGGTYNEQFF. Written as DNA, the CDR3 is TGTGCCAGCAGCGTAGCTAATCGCGGGGGGACCTACAATGAGCAGTTCTTC.

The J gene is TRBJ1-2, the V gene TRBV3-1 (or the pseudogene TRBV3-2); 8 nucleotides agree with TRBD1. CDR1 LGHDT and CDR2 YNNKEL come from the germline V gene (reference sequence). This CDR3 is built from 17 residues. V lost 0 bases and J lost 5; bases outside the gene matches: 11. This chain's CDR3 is CASSQDGAGGEAYGYTF. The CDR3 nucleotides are TGTGCCAGCAGCCAAGATGGTGCAGGGGGCGAAGCATATGGCTACACCTTC.

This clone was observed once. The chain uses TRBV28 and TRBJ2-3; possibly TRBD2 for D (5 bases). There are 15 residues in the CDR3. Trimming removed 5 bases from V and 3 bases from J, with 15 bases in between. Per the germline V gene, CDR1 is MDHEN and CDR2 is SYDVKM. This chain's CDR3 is CASSRGYVGTDTQYF. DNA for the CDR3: TGTGCCAGCAGTCGGGGATATGTGGGGACAGATACGCAGTATTTT.

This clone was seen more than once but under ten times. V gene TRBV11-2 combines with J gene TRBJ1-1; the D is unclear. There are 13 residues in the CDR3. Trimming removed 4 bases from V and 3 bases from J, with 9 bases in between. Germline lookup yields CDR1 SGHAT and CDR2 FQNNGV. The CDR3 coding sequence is TGTGCCAGCAGCTCGCACCGGGACACTGAAGCTTTCTTT. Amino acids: CASSSHRDTEAFF.

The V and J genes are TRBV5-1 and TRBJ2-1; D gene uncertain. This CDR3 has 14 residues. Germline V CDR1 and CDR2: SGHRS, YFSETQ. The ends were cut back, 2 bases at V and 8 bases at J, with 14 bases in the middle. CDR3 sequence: CASSLARSVDEQFF. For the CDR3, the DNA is TGCGCCAGCAGCTTAGCTAGGTCGGTCGATGAGCAGTTCTTC.

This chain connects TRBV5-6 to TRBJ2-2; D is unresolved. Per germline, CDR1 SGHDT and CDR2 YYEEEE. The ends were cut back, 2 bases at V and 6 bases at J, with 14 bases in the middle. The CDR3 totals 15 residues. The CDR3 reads CASSLVASWAGELFF. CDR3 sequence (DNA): TGTGCCAGCAGCTTAGTAGCATCGTGGGCCGGGGAGCTGTTTTTT.

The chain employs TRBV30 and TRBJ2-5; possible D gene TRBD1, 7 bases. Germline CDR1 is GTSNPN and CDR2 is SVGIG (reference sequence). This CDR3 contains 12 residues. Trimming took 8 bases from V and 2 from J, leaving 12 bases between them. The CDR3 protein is CAARGVQETQYF. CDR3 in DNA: TGTGCCGCCAGGGGGGTACAAGAGACCCAGTACTTC.

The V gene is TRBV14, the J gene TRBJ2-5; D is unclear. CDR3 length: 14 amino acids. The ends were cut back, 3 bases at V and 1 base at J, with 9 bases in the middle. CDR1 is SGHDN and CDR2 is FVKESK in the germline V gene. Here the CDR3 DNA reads TGTGCCAGCAGCCAGCTGGCGGTCCAAGAGACCCAGTACTTC. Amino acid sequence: CASSQLAVQETQYF. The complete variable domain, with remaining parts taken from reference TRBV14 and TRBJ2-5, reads EAGVTQFPSHSVIEKGQTVTLRCDPISGHDNLYWYRRVMGKEIKFLLHFVKESKQDESGMPNNRFLAERTGGTYSTLKVQPAELEDSGVYFCASSQLAVQETQYFGPGTRLLVL.